This is a list of T cell receptor beta chains from one sample in a study of early T cells in non-severe SARS-CoV-2 infection. TCRdb re-derived calls from the 5' RACE reads in MiXCR, one entry per CDR3 protein. The top ten clones hold 3% to 4.5% of a sample with tens of thousands of distinct CDR3 sequences, under 7.5% of them seen once. The sample taken for sequencing was whole blood. Every receptor here comes from an adult who was a healthcare worker with PCR-confirmed SARS-CoV-2 infection or an uninfected control (not recorded which). Each CDR3 is given with its conserved first and last residue. Each record gives: V gene, clone size, D gene, J gene, CDR3 protein, CDR3 DNA. D genes are given only for firm matches. Size is stated for part of the rows, as once, few or many counts, or as a class when the clone is expanded.

v_gene: TRBV6-5
abundance: few
d_gene: TRBD2
j_gene: TRBJ2-2
CDR3aa: CASSQGLAGRFTGELFF
CDR3nt: TGTGCCAGCAGCCAAGGACTAGCGGGGCGATTCACCGGGGAGCTGTTTTTT

v_gene: TRBV9
abundance: many
d_gene: .
j_gene: TRBJ1-3
CDR3aa: CASSPEVRAPGNTIYF
CDR3nt: TGTGCCAGCAGCCCAGAGGTACGGGCCCCTGGAAACACCATATATTTT

v_gene: TRBV7-9
abundance: many
d_gene: .
j_gene: TRBJ1-5
CDR3aa: CASSLARPGEGNQPQHF
CDR3nt: TGTGCCAGCAGCTTAGCTAGGCCCGGGGAGGGCAATCAGCCCCAGCATTTT

v_gene: TRBV4-2
abundance: few
d_gene: TRBD2
j_gene: TRBJ2-5
CDR3aa: CASSPLLAGGRLGQETQYF
CDR3nt: TGTGCCAGCAGCCCACTACTAGCGGGGGGCCGCCTAGGCCAAGAGACCCAGTACTTC

v_gene: TRBV7-9
abundance: .
d_gene: TRBD1
j_gene: TRBJ1-2
CDR3aa: CASSLEVTGKGYTF
CDR3nt: TGTGCCAGCAGCTTAGAAGTGACAGGGAAAGGCTACACCTTC

v_gene: TRBV11-2
abundance: few
d_gene: .
j_gene: TRBJ2-1
CDR3aa: CASSPRLAGYEQFF
CDR3nt: TGTGCCAGCAGCCCCCGACTTGCTGGGTATGAGCAGTTCTTC

v_gene: TRBV6-1
abundance: few
d_gene: .
j_gene: TRBJ2-5
CDR3aa: CASSELGSPLGVRETQYF
CDR3nt: TGTGCCAGCAGTGAACTGGGATCCCCTTTGGGGGTCAGAGAGACCCAGTACTTC

v_gene: TRBV7-6
abundance: few
d_gene: .
j_gene: TRBJ1-6
CDR3aa: CASSHGTAGANSPLHF
CDR3nt: TGTGCCAGCAGCCATGGGACCGCCGGAGCTAATTCACCCCTCCACTTT

v_gene: TRBV20-1
abundance: few
d_gene: .
j_gene: TRBJ2-3
CDR3aa: CSAPTRDGTTDTQYF
CDR3nt: TGCAGTGCTCCAACTAGGGACGGGACCACAGATACGCAGTATTTT

v_gene: TRBV12-3/TRBV12-4
abundance: many
d_gene: .
j_gene: TRBJ2-6
CDR3aa: CASSLALGSGANVLTF
CDR3nt: TGTGCCAGCAGTTTAGCGTTGGGCTCTGGGGCCAACGTCCTGACTTTC

v_gene: TRBV21-1
abundance: few
d_gene: .
j_gene: TRBJ2-7
CDR3aa: CASSPRSYEQYF
CDR3nt: TGTGCCAGCAGCCCCCGTTCCTACGAGCAGTACTTC

v_gene: TRBV9
abundance: .
d_gene: .
j_gene: TRBJ2-1
CDR3aa: CASKLAEHYNEQFF
CDR3nt: TGTGCCAGCAAACTGGCAGAACACTACAATGAGCAGTTCTTC

v_gene: TRBV3-1
abundance: .
d_gene: .
j_gene: TRBJ2-4
CDR3aa: CASSQDRGTNIQYF
CDR3nt: TGTGCCAGCAGCCAAGATAGAGGGACGAACATTCAGTACTTC

v_gene: TRBV20-1
abundance: .
d_gene: TRBD1
j_gene: TRBJ2-7
CDR3aa: CSAKSKPGTGDGEQYF
CDR3nt: TGCAGTGCAAAGTCGAAACCGGGGACAGGGGATGGGGAGCAGTACTTC

v_gene: TRBV7-2
abundance: many
d_gene: TRBD2
j_gene: TRBJ2-1
CDR3aa: CASSFRSVGTTGANEQFF
CDR3nt: TGTGCCAGCAGCTTTAGGTCGGTAGGGACTACGGGTGCCAATGAGCAGTTCTTC

v_gene: TRBV30
abundance: .
d_gene: .
j_gene: TRBJ2-2
CDR3aa: CAWSVGRVGAGELFF
CDR3nt: TGTGCCTGGAGTGTAGGCAGGGTCGGAGCCGGGGAGCTGTTTTTT

v_gene: TRBV6-2/TRBV6-3
abundance: .
d_gene: .
j_gene: TRBJ2-7
CDR3aa: CASSRTYEQYF
CDR3nt: TGTGCCAGCAGCCGCACCTACGAGCAGTACTTC

v_gene: TRBV4-2
abundance: .
d_gene: TRBD2
j_gene: TRBJ2-3
CDR3aa: CASSHPGGSTDTQYF
CDR3nt: TGTGCCAGCAGCCATCCGGGGGGGAGCACAGATACGCAGTATTTT

v_gene: TRBV20-1
abundance: many
d_gene: .
j_gene: TRBJ2-7
CDR3aa: CSARDPGRDYEQYF
CDR3nt: TGCAGTGCTAGAGATCCGGGCAGGGACTACGAGCAGTACTTC